These 25 T cell receptor beta chains came from one sample sequenced in a study of blood T cell repertoires in COVID-19. Clones were read by immunoSEQ multiplex PCR, and TCRdb kept only the in-frame ones, dropping some. The table shows under 250,000 clones, with 80% occurring only once. The specimen sequenced was PBMCs or T cells enriched from blood (not recorded which). These receptors were obtained from a man younger than 45 with acute COVID-19.

This rearrangement joins TRBV7-3 to TRBJ2-1; 12 bases match TRBD2. The V gene's germline CDR1 is SGHTA and CDR2 FQGTGA. V was pared by 2 bases and J by 2 bases, with 1 base of the junction left unmatched. The CDR3 is 16 residues long. In nucleotides, the CDR3 is TGTGCCAGCAGCTTATCTAGCGGGGGGGCCTACAATGAGCAGTTCTTC. The encoded protein is CASSLSSGGAYNEQFF.

The rearrangement links TRBV28 to TRBJ1-3, with D unclear. The germline V and J ends were trimmed by 3 bases and 0 bases, with 12 bases remaining between them. Germline V gene data show CDR1 as MDHEN and CDR2 as SYDVKM. This CDR3 contains 16 residues. CDR3 DNA: TGTGCCAGCAGTTTTGCGGGCAGAAACTCTGGAAACACCATATATTTT. It encodes CASSFAGRNSGNTIYF.

This clone was observed a few times. The V and J genes are TRBV7-2 and TRBJ2-3; 9 bases agree with TRBD2. Looked up from germline, CDR1 is SGHTA and CDR2 is FQGNSA. The V and J ends lost 5 bases and 1 base, in that order; junction bases with no gene match: 10. The CDR3 is 17 residues long. In DNA, the CDR3 is TGTGCCAGCAGCGTTAGCGTGTCTAGCGGGGGCACAGATACGCAGTATTTT. Translated, it gives CASSVSVSSGGTDTQYF.

The chain employs TRBV5-1 and TRBJ1-2; D gene uncertain. V lost 7 bases and J lost 8, with 18 bases in between. The germline V gene encodes CDR1 SGHRS and CDR2 YFSETQ. The CDR3 is 13 residues long. The CDR3 reads CASGRTVPEGYTF. DNA for the CDR3: TGCGCCAGCGGGAGGACGGTCCCGGAAGGCTACACCTTC.

This clone was observed a few times. The chain is built from TRBV7-3 and TRBJ2-2; 9 nucleotides match TRBD2. V was pared by 5 bases and J by 4 bases, with 14 bases of the junction left unmatched. The CDR3 has 18 amino acids. Germline V gene lookup returns CDR1 SGHTA and CDR2 FQGTGA. Here the CDR3 reads CASSPFQRGVTGTGELFF. In DNA, the CDR3 is TGTGCCAGCAGCCCCTTCCAGCGGGGGGTAACGGGCACCGGGGAGCTGTTTTTT.

This clone was counted a few times. This chain uses TRBV7-9 with TRBJ1-6; D ambiguous. The CDR3 has 11 residues. V was pared by 3 bases and J by 15 bases, with 9 bases between. Germline CDR1 and CDR2: SEHNR and FQNEAQ (reference sequence). The CDR3 region has the DNA TGTGCCAGCAGCTTTGACCAGGTCCTCCACTTT. It translates to CASSFDQVLHF.

CDR3 DNA sequence: TGTGCCAGCAGCCAAGGGCGTCTAGCGGGGGACACCGGGGAGCTGTTTTTT. It translates to CASSQGRLAGDTGELFF. This sequence joins TRBV3-1 (or the pseudogene TRBV3-2) and TRBJ2-2; TRBD2 aligns across 10 bases. This CDR3 is built from 17 residues. V lost 1 base and J lost 3; bases outside the gene matches: 5. Germline CDR1 is LGHDT and CDR2 is YNNKEL (reference sequence).

A word on this clone: The sample holds other DNA sequences that translate to the same CDR3. The rearrangement joins TRBV9 to TRBJ2-3; tentative D call: TRBD2 (5 bases). The CDR3 totals 15 residues. From germline, CDR1 is SGDLS and CDR2 YYNGEE. The V end was cut by 1 base, the J end by 1 base, with 10 bases between. CDR3 DNA sequence: TGTGCCAGCAGCGTATCTCTAGCTGGCACAGATACGCAGTATTTT. Translating it yields CASSVSLAGTDTQYF.

This clone appeared many times. The J gene is TRBJ1-2, the V gene TRBV6-5; weak D call: TRBD1 (6 bases). The CDR3 runs to 11 residues. The germline V gene encodes CDR1 MNHEY and CDR2 SVGAGI. With 7 bases removed from V and 9 bases from J, the gap between germline ends came to 12 bases. CDR3 in DNA: TGTGCCAGCAACCAGGACAGCAGCTACACCTTC. It encodes CASNQDSSYTF.

This clone occurred once. V and J are TRBV19 and TRBJ1-5; 9 bases align to TRBD1. This CDR3 spans 16 amino acids. The germline V gene has CDR1 LNHDA and CDR2 SQIVND (reference sequence). V lost 2 bases and J lost 2; bases outside the gene matches: 4. CDR3 coding DNA: TGTGCCAGTAGTATATCGACAGGGGGAGGCAATCAGCCCCAGCATTTT. Protein sequence: CASSISTGGGNQPQHF.

This clone was picked up one time. The genes are TRBV18 and TRBJ1-5, with 8 nucleotides matching TRBD1. Trimming took 4 bases from V and 5 from J; bases not matched to a gene: 10. The CDR3 runs 16 residues. Germline CDR1 is KGHSH and CDR2 is LQKENI. The CDR3 spells CASSLMTGAGDQPQHF. CDR3 DNA: TGTGCCAGCTCACTTATGACAGGGGCCGGAGATCAGCCCCAGCATTTT.

This chain links TRBV9 with TRBJ1-3; 7 nucleotides match TRBD1. Germline CDR1 SGDLS, CDR2 YYNGEE. V was pared by 4 bases and J by 4 bases, with 8 bases of the junction left unmatched. The CDR3 has 15 residues. The CDR3 region is CASSSAGTAGNTIYF. In DNA, the CDR3 is TGTGCCAGCAGCTCTGCCGGGACAGCGGGAAACACCATATATTTT. The full variable domain, completed using reference TRBV9 and TRBJ1-3, is DSGVTQTPKHLITATGQRVTLRCSPRSGDLSVYWYQQSLDQGLQFLIQYYNGEERAKGNILERFSAQQFPDLHSELNLSSLELGDSALYFCASSSAGTAGNTIYFGEGSWLTVV.

The chain joins TRBV20-1 to TRBJ1-3; D remains unclear. The germline gives CDR1 DFQATT, CDR2 SNEGSKA (reference sequence). Trimming pared 6 bases from V and 1 base from J, leaving 4 bases between. The CDR3 has 11 residues. In nucleotides, the CDR3 is TGCAGTGCCTTGTCTGGAAACACCATATATTTT. Encoded protein: CSALSGNTIYF.

This clone came up once. The chain is built from TRBV3-1 (or the pseudogene TRBV3-2) and TRBJ1-2; D remains ambiguous. In germline, CDR1 is LGHDT, CDR2 YNNKEL (reference sequence). The CDR3 extends over 11 amino acids. Between the trimmed V and J ends, which lost 2 bases and 8 bases, there was a span of 6 bases. CDR3: CASSQLKGYTF. The CDR3 DNA follows: TGTGCCAGCAGCCAACTAAAAGGCTACACCTTC.

The chain employs TRBV19 and TRBJ1-1; D is possibly TRBD1 (5 bases). The CDR3 is 15 amino acids. V was pared by 0 bases and J by 5 bases, with 13 bases between. Germline V gives CDR1 LNHDA, CDR2 SQIVND (reference sequence). The CDR3 spells CASSIDPGKGTEAFF. The CDR3 bases are TGTGCCAGTAGTATAGATCCAGGGAAAGGAACTGAAGCTTTCTTT.

V is TRBV9 and J is TRBJ1-2; 9 nucleotides align to TRBD1. V lost 2 bases to trimming and J lost 4 bases; unmatched junction nucleotides: 3. The CDR3 length is 14 residues. The germline CDR1 and CDR2 sequences are SGDLS and YYNGEE. CDR3 DNA sequence: TGTGCCAGCAGCGTCGGACAGGGGAGCTATGGCTACACCTTC. Translated: CASSVGQGSYGYTF.

This clone was seen only a few times. CDR3 region: CASSTGTGRQETQYF. The CDR3 region has the DNA TGTGCCAGTAGCACCGGGACAGGGCGACAAGAGACCCAGTACTTC. The chain combines TRBV19 with TRBJ2-5; 9 bases align to TRBD1. Germline CDR1 LNHDA, CDR2 SQIVND (reference sequence). The V segment lost 6 bases and the J segment 2 bases; nucleotides outside the gene matches: 7. The CDR3 totals 15 residues.

A few counts support this clone. This rearrangement joins TRBV24-1 to TRBJ1-2; D is ambiguous. V was cut by 3 bases and J by 7 bases, with 17 bases left in between. The CDR3 length is 15 residues. Germline values: CDR1 KGHDR, CDR2 SFDVKD. CDR3 bases: TGTGCCACCAGTGATGACCGGTTTTACGAGGGTGGCTACACCTTC. This encodes CATSDDRFYEGGYTF.

V is TRBV7-3 and J is TRBJ2-3; 9 nucleotides match TRBD1. The CDR3 sequence is 15 residues long. Germline values: CDR1 SGHTA, CDR2 FQGTGA. V was pared by 5 bases and J by 4 bases, with 7 bases of the junction left unmatched. CDR3 sequence: CASSRGTGSADTQYF. CDR3 bases: TGTGCCAGCAGCCGGGGGACAGGGAGTGCAGATACGCAGTATTTT.

The chain joins TRBV10-2 to TRBJ1-5, with a tentative D call TRBD1 (5 bases). The CDR3 length is 13 residues. In germline, CDR1 is WSHSY, CDR2 SAAADI. Trimming pared 6 bases from V and 10 bases from J, leaving 16 bases between. The DNA for the CDR3 is TGCGCCAGCAGCCAGGGTACCATCACACCCCAGCATTTT. Residues: CASSQGTITPQHF.

The chain is built from TRBV12-3 or TRBV12-4 and TRBJ2-2; D is ambiguous. Deletions cut 5 bases from V and 3 bases from J, with 4 bases between. This CDR3 contains 12 residues. The CDR3 region has the DNA TGTGCCAGCAGTCTTCACACCGGGGAGCTGTTTTTT. This encodes CASSLHTGELFF.

The chain has TRBV30 and TRBJ1-6; weak D call: TRBD1 (5 bases). This CDR3 has 16 residues. Germline V gives CDR1 GTSNPN, CDR2 SVGIG (reference sequence). DNA for the CDR3: TGTGCTTGCATTGACAGCCTGAGCTCCTATAATTCACCCCTCCACTTT. Protein product: CACIDSLSSYNSPLHF. The full variable domain, rest sourced from reference TRBV30 and TRBJ1-6, is SQTIHQWPATLVQPVGSPLSLECTVEGTSNPNLYWYRQAAGRGLQLLFYSVGIGQISSEVPQNLSASRPQDRQFILSSKKLLLSDSGFYLCACIDSLSSYNSPLHFGNGTRLTVT.

Worth noting for this clone: This CDR3 is missing its conserved last phenylalanine or tryptophan, likely due to a read error. Because the CDR3's place on the DNA is in doubt, the DNA is left out and the CDR3 is given as listed by TCRdb. J is TRBJ2-7 and V is TRBV21-1; TRBD2, the table's D call, was not compared with the DNA. TRBV21-1 is marked as a pseudogene. The CDR3 length equals 9 residues, ends included. The CDR3 sequence: CASRLAGPP.

The rearrangement joins TRBV30 to TRBJ2-1, with TRBD2 as a possible D gene (5 bases). This CDR3 region has 24 residues. Trimming shortened V by 1 base and J by 5 bases, and 42 bases separated the two germline ends. Germline V gene lookup returns CDR1 GTSNPN and CDR2 SVGIG (reference sequence). In DNA form, the CDR3 reads TGTGCCTGGAGTGAGCGCAGGCGGGCCCTCAATCAGCCGTCTAATCTTACAAAACACAATGAGCAGTTCTTC. As protein: CAWSERRRALNQPSNLTKHNEQFF.

V usage is TRBV2 and J usage is TRBJ1-1, with 11 nucleotides matching TRBD1. The length of the CDR3 is 14 residues. The junction had 6 bases not matched to a gene; V was cut back by 6 bases and J by 6 bases. Germline-derived CDR1 and CDR2 are SNHLY and FYNNEI. As DNA, the CDR3 is TGTGCCAGCAGGGGACAGGGGGTGTCTGCTGAAGCTTTCTTT. It yields the protein CASRGQGVSAEAFF.